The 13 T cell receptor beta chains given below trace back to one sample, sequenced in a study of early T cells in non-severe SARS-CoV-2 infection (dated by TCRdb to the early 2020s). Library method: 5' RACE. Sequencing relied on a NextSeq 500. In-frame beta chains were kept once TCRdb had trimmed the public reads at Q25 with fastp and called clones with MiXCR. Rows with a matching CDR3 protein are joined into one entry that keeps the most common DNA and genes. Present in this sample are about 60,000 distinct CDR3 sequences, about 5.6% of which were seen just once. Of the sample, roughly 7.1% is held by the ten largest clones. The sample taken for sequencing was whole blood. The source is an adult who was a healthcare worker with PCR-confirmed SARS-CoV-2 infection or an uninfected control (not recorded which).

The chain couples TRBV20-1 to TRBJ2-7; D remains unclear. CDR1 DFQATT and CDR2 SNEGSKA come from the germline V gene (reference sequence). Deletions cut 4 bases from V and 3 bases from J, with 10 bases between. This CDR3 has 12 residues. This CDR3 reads CSATTGNYEQYF. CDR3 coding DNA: TGCAGTGCTACGACTGGAAACTACGAGCAGTACTTC.

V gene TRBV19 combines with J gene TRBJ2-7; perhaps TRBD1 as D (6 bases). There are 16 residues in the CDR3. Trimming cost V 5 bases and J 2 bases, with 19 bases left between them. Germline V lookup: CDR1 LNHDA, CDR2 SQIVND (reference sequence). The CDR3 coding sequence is TGTGCCAGTAGTGGGCCCCGGGACACTCGTCCCTACGAGCAGTACTTC. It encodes CASSGPRDTRPYEQYF.

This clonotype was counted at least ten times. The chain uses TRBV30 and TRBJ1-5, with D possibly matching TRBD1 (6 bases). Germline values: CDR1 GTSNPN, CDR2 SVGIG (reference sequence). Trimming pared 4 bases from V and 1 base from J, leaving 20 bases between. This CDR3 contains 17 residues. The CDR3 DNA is TGTGCCTGGACATACTCAGGGGCCCCCCAAAGCAATCAGCCCCAGCATTTT. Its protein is CAWTYSGAPQSNQPQHF.

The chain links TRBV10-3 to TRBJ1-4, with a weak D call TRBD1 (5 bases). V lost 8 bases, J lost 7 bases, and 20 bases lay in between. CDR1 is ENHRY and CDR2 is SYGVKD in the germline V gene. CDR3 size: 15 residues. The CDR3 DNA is TGTGCCATCGGCGATCCCCGTGGGGGGGGTGAAAAACTGTTTTTT. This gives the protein CAIGDPRGGGEKLFF.

CDR3 amino acids: CASSLEEFYGYTF. CDR3 in DNA: TGTGCCAGCAGCTTAGAAGAGTTCTATGGCTACACCTTC. The J gene is TRBJ1-2, the V gene TRBV13; unclear D gene. The CDR3 extends over 13 amino acids. The germline V gene has CDR1 PRHDT and CDR2 FYEKMQ (reference sequence). V dropped 1 base and J dropped 4 bases, with 7 bases sitting between them.

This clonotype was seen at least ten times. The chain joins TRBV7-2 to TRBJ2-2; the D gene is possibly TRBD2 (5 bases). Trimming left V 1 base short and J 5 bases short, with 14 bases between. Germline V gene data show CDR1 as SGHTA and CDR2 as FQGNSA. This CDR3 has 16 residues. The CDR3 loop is CASSLGLAIGTGELFF. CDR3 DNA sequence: TGTGCCAGCAGCTTAGGGTTAGCGATAGGAACCGGGGAGCTGTTTTTT.

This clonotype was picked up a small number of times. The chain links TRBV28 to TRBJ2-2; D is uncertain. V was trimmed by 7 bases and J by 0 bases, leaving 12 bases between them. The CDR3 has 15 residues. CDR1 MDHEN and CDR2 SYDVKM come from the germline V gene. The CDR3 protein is CASTLRRPNTGELFF. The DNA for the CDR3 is TGTGCCAGCACATTACGCAGGCCGAACACCGGGGAGCTGTTTTTT.

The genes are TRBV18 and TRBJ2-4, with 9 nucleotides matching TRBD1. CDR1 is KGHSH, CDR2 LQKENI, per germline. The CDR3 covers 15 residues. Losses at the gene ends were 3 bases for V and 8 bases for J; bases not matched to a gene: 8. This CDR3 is CASSPRDRAGDIQYF. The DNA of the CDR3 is TGTGCCAGCTCACCGAGGGACAGGGCGGGGGACATTCAGTACTTC.

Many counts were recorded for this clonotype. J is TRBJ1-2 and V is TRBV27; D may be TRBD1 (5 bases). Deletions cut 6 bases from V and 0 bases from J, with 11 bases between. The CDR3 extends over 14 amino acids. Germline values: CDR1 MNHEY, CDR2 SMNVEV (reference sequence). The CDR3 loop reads CASRGPTPNYGYTF. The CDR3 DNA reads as TGTGCCAGCAGGGGGCCGACACCTAACTATGGCTACACCTTC.

CDR3 DNA sequence: TGTGCCAGCAGTTACGGGACTACGCATGGCTACACCTTC. This sequence encodes CASSYGTTHGYTF. The rearrangement joins TRBV6-5 to TRBJ1-2; a possible D gene is TRBD1 (5 bases). Germline CDR1 reads MNHEY; CDR2 reads SVGAGI. The CDR3 loop spans 13 amino acids. The V end lost 2 bases, the J end lost 6 bases, and 10 bases lay between the germline ends.

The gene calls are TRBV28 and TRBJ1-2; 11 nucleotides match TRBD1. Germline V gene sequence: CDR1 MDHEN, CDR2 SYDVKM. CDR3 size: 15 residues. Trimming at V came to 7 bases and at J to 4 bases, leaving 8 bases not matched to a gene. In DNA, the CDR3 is TGTGCCAGCACCGGACAGGGGGCTTCTCTCTATGGCTACACCTTC. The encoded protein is CASTGQGASLYGYTF.

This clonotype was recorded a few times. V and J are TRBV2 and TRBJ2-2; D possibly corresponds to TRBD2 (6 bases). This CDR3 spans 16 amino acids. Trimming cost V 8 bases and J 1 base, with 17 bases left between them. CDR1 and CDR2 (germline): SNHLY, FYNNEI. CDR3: CASLVPTSRNTGELFF. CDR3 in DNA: TGTGCCAGCCTTGTCCCCACTAGCAGGAACACCGGGGAGCTGTTTTTT.

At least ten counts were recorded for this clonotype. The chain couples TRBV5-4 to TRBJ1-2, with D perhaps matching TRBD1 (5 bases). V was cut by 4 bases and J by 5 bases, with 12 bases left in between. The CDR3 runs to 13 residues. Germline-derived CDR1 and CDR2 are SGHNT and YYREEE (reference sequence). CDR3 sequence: CASSLDSLYGYTF. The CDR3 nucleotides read TGTGCCAGCAGCCTAGACAGCCTTTATGGCTACACCTTC.